This TCR beta chain came from a study of T-cell memory formation after mild COVID-19. Each CDR3 protein is one row after TCRdb ran MiXCR on the 5' RACE reads. Of about 290,000 distinct CDR3 sequences in the sample, over 15% were seen once. In this sample, this clonotype turned up a few times. The CDR3 covers 14 residues. Germline assignment: CDR1 SGHRS and CDR2 YFSETQ. V dropped 7 bases and J dropped 5 bases, with 17 bases sitting between them. V is TRBV5-1 and J is TRBJ2-3; either TRBD1 or TRBD2 may supply D (6 bases each). The sequenced sample consisted of PBMCs or a T cell subset sorted from them (not recorded which). This receptor was obtained from a young man who had mild COVID-19 (a few samples of this study predate the infection). Cell type and time point are not known. The CDR3 region has the DNA TGCGCCAGCGCTCAGAGGGGGGCCGGAGATACGCAGTATTTT. It yields the protein CASAQRGAGDTQYF.